This T cell receptor beta chain derives from a study of cytotoxic CD8 clonotypes in ibrutinib-treated CLL. The overall study: Samples showed on average around 250,000 productive templates and about 100,000 productive rearrangements. Broader study findings: Sustained-remission and progressing patients' sampling times differed. The study found clonality rose at ibrutinib response, then fell toward baseline at progression. Clonality was higher at baseline than in age-matched healthy donors and tracked circulating CD8+ T-cell counts.

In regard to this clone: Its target is unknown.

The V and J ends lost 4 bases and 9 bases respectively, with 20 bases between them. Germline V gene data show CDR1 as SGHNT and CDR2 as YYREEE (reference sequence). The CDR3 has 14 residues. The repertoire was sequenced with immunoSEQ multiplex PCR; TCRdb's copy has only in-frame clones and lacks some. In the table there are around 130,000 clones, around 84% of which are singletons. The sequence was obtained from a human donor with chronic lymphocytic leukemia. Sample: PBMCs, taken after 24 months of ibrutinib treatment. The chain couples TRBV5-4 to TRBJ2-7; D not certain. The CDR3 loop reads CASSPRLVGRVQYF. CDR3 DNA: TGTGCCAGCAGCCCGAGGTTGGTTGGTCGTGTGCAGTACTTC.